These 29 T cell receptor beta chains originate from one sample sequenced in a study of cytomegalovirus exposure and HLA in healthy donors. PCR employed 60 Vbeta and 13 Jbeta primers. Here immunoSEQ multiplex PCR was the method, and the copy in TCRdb shows in-frame clones only, minus some. This sample has some 140,000 clones, with around 80% found just once. The material sequenced was PBMCs. All receptors derive from a female donor in good health and CMV-seropositive.

This sequence joins TRBV4-1 and TRBJ2-1; 13 bases fit TRBD2. The trim removed 0 bases at V and 14 bases at J, leaving 4 bases unmatched. This CDR3 spans 14 amino acids. Germline CDR1 and CDR2: MGHRA and YSYEKL. Here the CDR3 reads CASSQDLLAGGKFF. CDR3 DNA sequence: TGCGCCAGCAGCCAAGATCTACTAGCGGGGGGGAAGTTCTTC.

The rearrangement uses TRBV7-9 and TRBJ1-5; D ambiguous. The CDR3 is 14 residues long. Germline V lookup: CDR1 SEHNR, CDR2 FQNEAQ (reference sequence). V lost 6 bases, J lost 5 bases, and 14 bases lay in between. CDR3 residues: CASSRTAGDQPQHF. The CDR3 coding sequence is TGTGCCAGCAGTCGCACTGCGGGCGATCAGCCCCAGCATTTT. The variable domain in full, completed from reference TRBV7-9 and TRBJ1-5, reads DTGVSQNPRHKITKRGQNVTFRCDPISEHNRLYWYRQTLGQGPEFLTYFQNEAQLEKSRLLSDRFSAERPKGSFSTLEIQRTEQGDSAMYLCASSRTAGDQPQHFGDGTRLSIL.

V gene TRBV15 combines with J gene TRBJ2-6, with D unresolved. CDR1 is LNHNV and CDR2 is YYDKDF in the germline V gene (reference sequence). V was clipped by 0 bases and J by 4 bases, with 7 bases between them. The CDR3 extends over 15 amino acids. The DNA of the CDR3 is TGTGCCACCAGCAGAGATCGGTCGGGGGCCAACGTCCTGACTTTC. Residues: CATSRDRSGANVLTF.

The gene calls are TRBV5-1 and TRBJ1-3; 8 nucleotides align to TRBD1. The length of the CDR3 is 14 residues. With V trimmed by 4 bases and J by 4 bases, 4 bases remained unmatched. The germline V gene encodes CDR1 SGHRS and CDR2 YFSETQ. In DNA form, the CDR3 reads TGCGCCAGCAGCCCCCGGACAGGGGGAAACACCATATATTTT. Protein sequence: CASSPRTGGNTIYF.

This clone was counted only a few times. This rearrangement joins TRBV18 to TRBJ1-1; a weak D match, TRBD1 (6 bases). The CDR3 is made up of 14 amino acids. CDR1 is KGHSH, CDR2 LQKENI, per germline. The V gene lost 1 base and the J gene lost 3 bases, with 9 bases spanning the gap. The DNA for the CDR3 is TGTGCCAGCTCACCACGGGACACGGACACTGAAGCTTTCTTT. This gives the protein CASSPRDTDTEAFF.

This clone has a handful of counts. The chain carries TRBV14 and TRBJ2-7; D may be TRBD1 (6 bases). Germline lookup yields CDR1 SGHDN and CDR2 FVKESK. V was trimmed by 4 bases and J by 0 bases, leaving 10 bases between them. The CDR3 runs 14 residues. CDR3 nucleotides: TGTGCCAGCAGCCCGACAGGAGTCTCCTACGAGCAGTACTTC. This encodes CASSPTGVSYEQYF.

The gene calls are TRBV10-3 and TRBJ2-7; 7 positions match TRBD1. The germline CDR1 and CDR2 sequences are ENHRY and SYGVKD. The length of the CDR3 is 13 residues. V shed 10 bases, J shed 5 bases, and the junction held 11 bases outside the gene matches. The CDR3 region has the DNA TGTGCCAGTAAAACAGACAGGGACCACGAGCAGTACTTC. This sequence encodes CASKTDRDHEQYF.

V is TRBV5-1 and J is TRBJ2-7; a possible D gene is TRBD2 (6 bases). Germline CDR1 SGHRS, CDR2 YFSETQ. Deletions cut 3 bases from V and 0 bases from J, with 7 bases between. The CDR3 contains 13 residues. CDR3 sequence: CASSSSDSYEQYF. CDR3 nucleotides: TGCGCCAGCAGCTCTAGCGACTCCTACGAGCAGTACTTC. The whole variable domain, filled in from reference TRBV5-1 and TRBJ2-7, reads KAGVTQTPRYLIKTRGQQVTLSCSPISGHRSVSWYQQTPGQGLQFLFEYFSETQRNKGNFPGRFSGRQFSNSRSEMNVSTLELGDSALYLCASSSSDSYEQYFGPGTRLTVT.

The chain couples TRBV5-1 to TRBJ2-7; 10 bases are shared with TRBD2. The CDR3 sequence is 15 residues long. The trim removed 4 bases at V and 0 bases at J, leaving 4 bases unmatched. Germline CDR1 reads SGHRS; CDR2 reads YFSETQ. CDR3 nucleotide sequence: TGCGCCAGCAGCCCGGGGACTAGCGTCTCCTACGAGCAGTACTTC. Its protein product is CASSPGTSVSYEQYF.

In this sample, this clone turned up once. J is TRBJ2-5 and V is TRBV6-6; D not resolved. The DNA matches TRBJ2-7 better at its end, which makes the J call doubtful. The CDR3 sequence is 12 residues long. The germline gives CDR1 MNHNY, CDR2 SVGAGI (reference sequence). The CDR3 sequence: CASSFTIYEQYF. The CDR3 nucleotides are TGTGCCAGCAGTTTTACTATTTACGAGCAGTACTTC.

The chain couples TRBV9 to TRBJ1-4; D unresolved. The ends were cut back, 1 base at V and 0 bases at J, with 10 bases in the middle. The CDR3 runs 16 residues. The germline V gene encodes CDR1 SGDLS and CDR2 YYNGEE. The CDR3 DNA sequence: TGTGCCAGCAGCGTATCACCCCGAGCAACTAATGAAAAACTGTTTTTT. It yields the protein CASSVSPRATNEKLFF.

The chain links TRBV2 to TRBJ2-7, with TRBD1 as a possible D gene (6 bases). The ends were cut back, 6 bases at V and 9 bases at J, with 21 bases in the middle. The CDR3 is made up of 14 amino acids. CDR1 and CDR2 (germline): SNHLY, FYNNEI. The CDR3 region has the DNA TGTGCCAGCAGCCTTACCTGGACAGATGCGGGGCAGTACTTC. This translates into CASSLTWTDAGQYF.

The V and J genes are TRBV2 and TRBJ1-4; TRBD1 agrees at 8 bases. The J segment lost 4 bases and the V segment lost 10 bases, leaving 2 bases of the junction unmatched. This CDR3 has 12 amino acids. From germline, CDR1 is SNHLY and CDR2 FYNNEI. CDR3 sequence reads: CANGQGNEKLFF. The DNA for the CDR3 is TGTGCCAATGGACAGGGTAATGAAAAACTGTTTTTT.

This clone has a single count. CDR3 in amino acids: CASTGGRPYNEQFF. DNA for the CDR3: TGCGCCAGCACTGGCGGGAGGCCCTACAATGAGCAGTTCTTC. The J gene is TRBJ2-1, the V gene TRBV5-1; 8 positions match TRBD2. The length of the CDR3 is 14 residues. The trim removed 6 bases at V and 2 bases at J, leaving 4 bases unmatched. The germline CDR1 and CDR2 sequences are SGHRS and YFSETQ.

The chain is built from TRBV9 and TRBJ1-1, with D maybe TRBD1 (5 bases). The CDR3 runs 14 residues. The germline CDR1 and CDR2 sequences are SGDLS and YYNGEE. The V end lost 4 bases, the J end lost 7 bases, and 17 bases lay between the germline ends. The CDR3 loop reads CASSRDGQGIEAFF. CDR3 coding DNA: TGTGCCAGCAGCCGTGATGGACAAGGCATTGAAGCTTTCTTT.

This clone was seen only once. This sequence joins TRBV4-1 and TRBJ1-1; 7 bases agree with TRBD1. Germline lookup yields CDR1 MGHRA and CDR2 YSYEKL. V shed 4 bases and J 2 bases; nucleotides not matched to a gene: 13. This CDR3 comprises 17 residues. The CDR3 bases are TGCGCCAGCAGCCCCAGACAGGGTCCTTTTCTAAACACTGAAGCTTTCTTT. Its translation is CASSPRQGPFLNTEAFF.

V usage is TRBV4-1 and J usage is TRBJ2-7; the match to TRBD2 covers 10 bases. The CDR3 is 17 amino acids. From germline, CDR1 is MGHRA and CDR2 YSYEKL. V lost 0 bases to trimming and J lost 6 bases; unmatched junction nucleotides: 11. CDR3 sequence: CASSQDWGISGRSEQYF. The CDR3 region has the DNA TGCGCCAGCAGCCAAGATTGGGGTATTAGCGGGAGGTCCGAGCAGTACTTC.

This rearrangement joins TRBV30 to TRBJ2-7, with 12 bases matching TRBD1. V lost 3 bases to trimming and J lost 2 bases; unmatched junction nucleotides: 5. There are 15 residues in the CDR3. The germline CDR1 and CDR2 sequences are GTSNPN and SVGIG (reference sequence). CDR3 bases: TGTGCCTGGAGAAGAGGGACAGGGGGCACCTACGAGCAGTACTTC. Its translation is CAWRRGTGGTYEQYF.

The CDR3 sequence: CASSLGSRAEAFF. The CDR3 coding sequence is TGTGCCAGCAGCTTAGGGAGCCGGGCTGAAGCTTTCTTT. The chain couples TRBV5-6 to TRBJ1-1, with D unresolved. V dropped 2 bases and J dropped 6 bases, with 11 bases sitting between them. CDR1 SGHDT and CDR2 YYEEEE come from the germline V gene. The CDR3 runs to 13 residues.

This clone turned up a few times. The rearrangement uses TRBV11-2 and TRBJ1-6; no definite D call. The CDR3 spans 14 residues. The V end lost 8 bases, the J end lost 11 bases, and 19 bases lay between the germline ends. Germline V CDR1 and CDR2: SGHAT, FQNNGV. The CDR3 coding sequence is TGTGCCAGCGGGAAGGAGGGTTTCGTGGCACCCCTCCACTTT. Translating it yields CASGKEGFVAPLHF.

The CDR3 protein is CASSPLMLSGTNQETQYF. In DNA, the CDR3 is TGTGCCAGCTCACCCCTCATGCTTAGCGGGACTAATCAAGAGACCCAGTACTTC. The chain links TRBV18 to TRBJ2-5, with 8 bases fitting TRBD2. The CDR3 has 18 amino acids. The V gene end was trimmed by 3 bases and the J gene end by 2 bases; junction bases not matched to a gene: 14. From germline, CDR1 is KGHSH and CDR2 LQKENI.

The chain has TRBV7-9 and TRBJ2-3, with 11 bases aligning to TRBD1. This CDR3 spans 19 amino acids. V was pared by 5 bases and J by 4 bases, with 17 bases of the junction left unmatched. Germline lookup yields CDR1 SEHNR and CDR2 FQNEAQ (reference sequence). CDR3 region: CASSTRKMGQGVRADTQYF. In DNA, the CDR3 is TGTGCCAGCAGCACAAGAAAAATGGGACAGGGGGTGCGGGCAGATACGCAGTATTTT.

Concerning this clone itself: The sample contains more than one DNA sequence encoding this CDR3. The J gene is TRBJ1-1, the V gene TRBV2, with 8 nucleotides matching TRBD1. Germline CDR1 reads SNHLY; CDR2 reads FYNNEI. Unmatched junction bases numbered 7, after V lost 7 bases and J lost 3 bases. This CDR3 contains 14 residues. The CDR3 spells CASIDDRGDTEAFF. CDR3 nucleotides: TGTGCCAGCATCGACGACAGGGGTGACACTGAAGCTTTCTTT.

V is TRBV28 and J is TRBJ2-3; TRBD1 matches at 11 bases. The germline gives CDR1 MDHEN, CDR2 SYDVKM. V shed 6 bases, J shed 4 bases, and the junction held 12 bases outside the gene matches. The CDR3 covers 17 residues. CDR3 nucleotides: TGTGCCAGCAGCCTACTCGGACAGGGGGCGACAGCAGATACGCAGTATTTT. Its translation is CASSLLGQGATADTQYF.

The rearrangement links TRBV30 to TRBJ1-3; 9 bases fit TRBD1. CDR3 size: 16 residues. From germline, CDR1 is GTSNPN and CDR2 SVGIG (reference sequence). V shed 0 bases, J shed 6 bases, and the junction held 9 bases outside the gene matches. The CDR3 is CAWSVRAGTGKNTIYF. The CDR3 DNA follows: TGTGCCTGGAGTGTACGAGCCGGGACAGGGAAAAACACCATATATTTT.

The rearrangement joins TRBV4-1 to TRBJ2-1; maybe TRBD1 (6 bases). CDR3 length: 14 residues. CDR1 is MGHRA and CDR2 is YSYEKL in the germline V gene. Between the trimmed V and J ends, which lost 4 bases and 10 bases, there was a span of 17 bases. CDR3 sequence (DNA): TGCGCCAGCAGCCGAGACAGGTCGCGAGAGGAGCAGTTCTTC. This translates into CASSRDRSREEQFF.

The chain carries TRBV5-6 and TRBJ1-5; maybe TRBD1 (5 bases). Germline V gene sequence: CDR1 SGHDT, CDR2 YYEEEE. The ends were cut back, 4 bases at V and 0 bases at J, with 8 bases in the middle. The CDR3 is 14 residues long. CDR3 in amino acids: CASSGALSNQPQHF. The CDR3 DNA reads TGTGCCAGCAGCGGGGCCCTTAGCAATCAGCCCCAGCATTTT.

The chain joins TRBV18 to TRBJ2-2; the D gene is possibly TRBD2 (5 bases). Germline CDR1 and CDR2: KGHSH and LQKENI. The CDR3 length is 15 residues. V was shortened by 3 bases and J by 2 bases, with 10 bases between the two germline ends. DNA of the CDR3: TGTGCCAGCTCACCCCGGGAACTTAACACCGGGGAGCTGTTTTTT. Residues: CASSPRELNTGELFF.

As concerns this clone: The sample carries other DNA sequences with the same CDR3. The chain is built from TRBV5-6 and TRBJ2-7; a possible D gene is TRBD2 (6 bases). In germline, CDR1 is SGHDT, CDR2 YYEEEE. Trimming took 4 bases from V and 5 from J, leaving 19 bases between them. This CDR3 region has 15 residues. The CDR3 protein is CASSQWRRDLNEQYF. The CDR3 DNA reads as TGTGCCAGCAGCCAATGGCGGCGGGATCTCAACGAGCAGTACTTC. Based on the CDR3 plus reference TRBV5-6 and TRBJ2-7, the full variable domain is DAGVTQSPTHLIKTRGQQVTLRCSPKSGHDTVSWYQQALGQGPQFIFQYYEEEERQRGNFPDRFSGHQFPNYSSELNVNALLLGDSALYLCASSQWRRDLNEQYFGPGTRLTVT.